The sequence of this T cell receptor beta chain was determined in a study of blood T cell repertoires in COVID-19. This CDR3 has 16 amino acids. V dropped 10 bases and J dropped 5 bases, with 26 bases sitting between them. Germline CDR1 is LNHDA and CDR2 is SQIVND (reference sequence). The table came from immunoSEQ multiplex PCR; TCRdb's copy has only in-frame clones and leaves some out. Of 200,000 to 300,000 clones listed, around 87% were seen once; the top ten hold 2.3%. This TCR derives from a woman aged 50 to 60 with acute or convalescent COVID-19. The sequencing sample was made of peripheral blood. V and J are TRBV19 and TRBJ1-2, with D perhaps TRBD1 (6 bases). The CDR3 coding sequence is TGTGCCACCCGAAAACAGGGCGGAACACTTTTGTATGGCTACACCTTC. Residues: CATRKQGGTLLYGYTF.